These 8 T cell receptor beta chains share one sample of origin, sequenced in a study of CD8 T cells in Susac syndrome. RNA, at roughly 0.45 to 1 ug, was reverse transcribed with random hexamers. MiXCR, applied by TCRdb to the immunoSEQ multiplex PCR reads, yields one record per CDR3 protein. This table holds 150,000 to 160,000 distinct CDR3 sequences, 85% to 95% found once. What was sequenced was CD4+ T cells from PBMCs. The receptors were sampled from a human donor with Susac syndrome.

The chain is built from TRBV5-4 and TRBJ2-5; D remains unclear. The CDR3 is 13 residues long. The V gene lost 2 bases and the J gene lost 1 base, with 6 bases spanning the gap. The germline CDR1 and CDR2 sequences are SGHNT and YYREEE (reference sequence). The CDR3 DNA follows: TGTGCCAGCAGCTTCGATCGCCAAGAGACCCAGTACTTC. It encodes CASSFDRQETQYF.

V gene TRBV9 combines with J gene TRBJ1-6; D remains unclear. The CDR3 runs 13 residues. Looked up from germline, CDR1 is SGDLS and CDR2 is YYNGEE. The germline V and J ends were trimmed by 4 bases and 7 bases, with 9 bases remaining between them. CDR3 coding DNA: TGTGCCAGCAGCCCCCGACCGAATTCACCCCTCCACTTT. Its protein product is CASSPRPNSPLHF.

The CDR3 region has the DNA TGTGCCAGCAGCTCAAGGACAGGGGAGCTGTTTTTT. This codes for CASSSRTGELFF. The rearrangement joins TRBV11-2 to TRBJ2-2; D is possibly TRBD1 (5 bases). CDR3 length: 12 amino acids. CDR1 SGHAT and CDR2 FQNNGV come from the germline V gene. Deletions cut 4 bases from V and 8 bases from J, with 8 bases between.

The count of this clonotype is one. The chain is built from TRBV29-1 and TRBJ2-4; TRBD1 agrees at 10 bases. The CDR3 consists of 13 residues. Germline trimming cut 3 bases from V and 9 bases from J; bases unmatched to any gene: 5. In germline, CDR1 is SQVTM, CDR2 ANQGSEA. The DNA of the CDR3 is TGCAGCGTTGATGGACAGGGGGTCGGCATTCAGTACTTC. This translates into CSVDGQGVGIQYF.

The chain uses TRBV4-3 and TRBJ2-5, with D perhaps matching TRBD1 or TRBD2 (5 bases each). The CDR3 contains 14 residues. The germline CDR1 and CDR2 sequences are LGHNA and YSLEER. Trimming took off 0 bases at V and 5 bases at J, with 10 bases between the two ends. The CDR3 is CASSQDWGMETQYF. Written as DNA, the CDR3 is TGCGCCAGCAGCCAAGATTGGGGGATGGAGACCCAGTACTTC.

This rearrangement joins TRBV6-6 to TRBJ1-3; D call uncertain. The CDR3 length is 14 residues. The germline V gene has CDR1 MNHNY and CDR2 SVGAGI (reference sequence). Trimming took 0 bases from V and 3 from J, leaving 6 bases between them. CDR3 DNA sequence: TGTGCCAGCAGTTACTCGACGGGTGGAAACACCATATATTTT. Protein sequence: CASSYSTGGNTIYF.

This clonotype was seen only once. The gene calls are TRBV12-3 or TRBV12-4 and TRBJ1-2; D is unclear. Trimming pared 3 bases from V and 2 bases from J, leaving 7 bases between. The CDR3 has 13 residues. The CDR3 region has the DNA TGTGCCAGCAGTTTGACGGCAAACTATGGCTACACCTTC. It codes for CASSLTANYGYTF.

The chain employs TRBV19 and TRBJ2-1, with D hard to call. The CDR3 is made up of 16 amino acids. Trimming cost V 2 bases and J 7 bases, with 18 bases left between them. Germline V lookup: CDR1 LNHDA, CDR2 SQIVND (reference sequence). CDR3 loop: CASSIRKRSEGNEQFF. Here the CDR3 DNA reads TGTGCCAGTAGTATAAGAAAGCGCAGTGAAGGGAATGAGCAGTTCTTC.